Reported below is one T cell receptor (beta chain). Antigen unknown. This sample stems from a study of cytomegalovirus exposure and HLA in healthy donors. Both 60 Vbeta primers and 13 Jbeta primers went into the PCR. The data were produced by immunoSEQ multiplex PCR, yet TCRdb's version contains in-frame clones alone and is incomplete. Its listing shows just under 90,000 clones. Findings and caveats of the study: In terms of immune exposure information, only CMV serostatus was available. Rarity characterized most TCR sequences, yet some public TCRs appeared in many donors.

CDR1 is ENHRY, CDR2 SYGVKD, per germline. The V end was cut by 8 bases, the J end by 4 bases, with 17 bases between. The CDR3 has 14 residues. The sequencing input was PBMCs. The V and J genes are TRBV10-3 and TRBJ1-1; possible D gene TRBD1, 6 bases. The clonotype was recovered from a girl between 5 and 17 years old in good health and CMV-seropositive. This CDR3 is CAIQTGSRITEAFF. CDR3 bases: TGTGCCATCCAGACAGGCAGCCGTATCACTGAAGCTTTCTTT.